This TCR beta chain appears in the sequencing data of a study of blood T cell repertoires in COVID-19. About the research overall: Collection of acute and convalescent COVID-19 samples took place in the United States, Italy and Spain. T cells, B-cell-depleted T cells, or PBMCs provided the cDNA or gDNA that served as material.

In the original analysis: Amplifying reference gene primers gave estimates of nucleated cell counts. Clones were read by immunoSEQ multiplex PCR, and TCRdb kept only the in-frame ones, dropping some. The V and J calls and clone size were taken over from that table, and D and trimming were inferred from the DNA. The top ten hold 12% of the sample, which has 100,000 to 150,000 clones, 70% to 85% seen once. Source material: peripheral blood. The sequence was obtained from a woman aged 55-69 years with acute or convalescent COVID-19.

The CDR3, as DNA: TGCGCCAGCAGCTCGGGACTAGTGGCTGGTGGAAATGAGCAGTTCTTC. Encoded protein: CASSSGLVAGGNEQFF. The V call is TRBV5-1, the J call TRBJ2-1; TRBD2 agrees at 8 bases. Germline loops: CDR1 SGHRS, CDR2 YFSETQ. CDR3 size: 16 residues. The ends lost 3 bases at V and 7 bases at J; junction bases unmatched: 12.